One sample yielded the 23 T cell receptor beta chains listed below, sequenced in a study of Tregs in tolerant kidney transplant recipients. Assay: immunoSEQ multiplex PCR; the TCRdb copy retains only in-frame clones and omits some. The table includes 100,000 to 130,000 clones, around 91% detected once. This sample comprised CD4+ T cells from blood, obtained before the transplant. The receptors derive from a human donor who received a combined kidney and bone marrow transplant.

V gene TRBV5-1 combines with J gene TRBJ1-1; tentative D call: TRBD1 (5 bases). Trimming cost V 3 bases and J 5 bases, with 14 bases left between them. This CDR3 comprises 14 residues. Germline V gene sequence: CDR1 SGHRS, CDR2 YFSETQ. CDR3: CASSSLGGTTEAFF. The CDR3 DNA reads TGCGCCAGCAGCTCCTTGGGGGGGACGACTGAAGCTTTCTTT. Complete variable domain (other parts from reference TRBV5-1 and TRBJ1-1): KAGVTQTPRYLIKTRGQQVTLSCSPISGHRSVSWYQQTPGQGLQFLFEYFSETQRNKGNFPGRFSGRQFSNSRSEMNVSTLELGDSALYLCASSSLGGTTEAFFGQGTRLTVV.

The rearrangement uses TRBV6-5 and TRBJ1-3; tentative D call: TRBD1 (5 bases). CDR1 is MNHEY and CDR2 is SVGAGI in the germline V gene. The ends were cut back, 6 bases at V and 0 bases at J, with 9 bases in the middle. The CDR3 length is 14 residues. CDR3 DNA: TGTGCCAGCAGGGGGACTTACTCTGGAAACACCATATATTTT. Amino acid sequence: CASRGTYSGNTIYF.

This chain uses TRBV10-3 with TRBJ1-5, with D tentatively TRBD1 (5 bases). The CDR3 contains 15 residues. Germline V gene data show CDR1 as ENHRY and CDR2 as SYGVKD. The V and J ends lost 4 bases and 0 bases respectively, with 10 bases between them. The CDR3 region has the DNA TGTGCCATCAGTGGAGATAGGGGTAGCAATCAGCCCCAGCATTTT. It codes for CAISGDRGSNQPQHF.

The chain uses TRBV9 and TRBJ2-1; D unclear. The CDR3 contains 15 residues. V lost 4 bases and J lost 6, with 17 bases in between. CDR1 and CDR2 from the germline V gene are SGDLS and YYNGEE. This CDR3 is CASSLIPVAPNEQFF. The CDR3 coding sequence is TGTGCCAGCAGCCTCATTCCGGTTGCTCCCAATGAGCAGTTCTTC. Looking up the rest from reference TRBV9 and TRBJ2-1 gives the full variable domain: DSGVTQTPKHLITATGQRVTLRCSPRSGDLSVYWYQQSLDQGLQFLIQYYNGEERAKGNILERFSAQQFPDLHSELNLSSLELGDSALYFCASSLIPVAPNEQFFGPGTRLTVL.

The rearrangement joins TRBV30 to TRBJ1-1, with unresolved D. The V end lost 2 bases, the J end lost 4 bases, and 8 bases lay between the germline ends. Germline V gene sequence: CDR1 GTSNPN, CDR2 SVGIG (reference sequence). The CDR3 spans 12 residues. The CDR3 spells CAWSPLSTEAFF. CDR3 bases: TGTGCCTGGAGTCCTCTGAGCACTGAAGCTTTCTTT.

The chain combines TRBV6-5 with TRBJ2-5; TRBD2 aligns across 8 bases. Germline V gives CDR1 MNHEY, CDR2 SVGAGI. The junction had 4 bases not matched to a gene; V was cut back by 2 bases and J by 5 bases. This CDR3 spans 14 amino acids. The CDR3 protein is CASSYLASGETQYF. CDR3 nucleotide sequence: TGTGCCAGCAGTTACCTGGCTAGCGGGGAGACCCAGTACTTC.

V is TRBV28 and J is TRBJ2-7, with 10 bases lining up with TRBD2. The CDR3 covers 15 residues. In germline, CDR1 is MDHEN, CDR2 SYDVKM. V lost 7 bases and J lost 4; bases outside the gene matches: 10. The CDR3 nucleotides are TGTGCCAGCACCTCCCTACTAGCGGGACGTTACGAGCAGTACTTC. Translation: CASTSLLAGRYEQYF.

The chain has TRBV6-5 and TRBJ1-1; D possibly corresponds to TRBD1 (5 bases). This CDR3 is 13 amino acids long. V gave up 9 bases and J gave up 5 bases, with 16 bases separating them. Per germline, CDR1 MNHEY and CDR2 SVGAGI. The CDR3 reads CASSRGVGTEAFF. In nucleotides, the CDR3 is TGTGCCAGTTCTCGGGGGGTTGGGACTGAAGCTTTCTTT.

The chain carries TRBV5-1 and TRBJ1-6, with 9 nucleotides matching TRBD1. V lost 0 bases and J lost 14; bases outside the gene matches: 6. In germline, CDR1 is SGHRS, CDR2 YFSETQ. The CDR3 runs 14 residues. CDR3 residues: CASSLGTGAPSLHF. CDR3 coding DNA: TGCGCCAGCAGCTTGGGGACAGGGGCCCCGTCCCTCCACTTT.

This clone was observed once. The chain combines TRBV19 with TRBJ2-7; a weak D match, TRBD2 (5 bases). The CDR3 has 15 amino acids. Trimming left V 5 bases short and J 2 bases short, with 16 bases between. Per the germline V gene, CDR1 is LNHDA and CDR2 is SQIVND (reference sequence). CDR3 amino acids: CASSPPEADPYEQYF. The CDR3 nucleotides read TGTGCCAGTAGTCCTCCGGAAGCGGACCCCTACGAGCAGTACTTC.

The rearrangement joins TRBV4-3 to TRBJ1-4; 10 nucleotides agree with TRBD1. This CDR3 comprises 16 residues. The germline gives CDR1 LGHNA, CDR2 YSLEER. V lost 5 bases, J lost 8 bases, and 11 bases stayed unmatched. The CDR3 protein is CASSSRLDRGREKLFF. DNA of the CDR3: TGCGCCAGCAGCTCCCGCCTCGACAGGGGGCGGGAAAAACTGTTTTTT.

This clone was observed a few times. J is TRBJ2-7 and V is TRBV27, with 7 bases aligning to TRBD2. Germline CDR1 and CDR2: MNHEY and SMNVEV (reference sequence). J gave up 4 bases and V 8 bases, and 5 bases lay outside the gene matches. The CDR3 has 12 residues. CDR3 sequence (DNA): TGTGCCAGCGGCTGGGGGGGTTACGAGCAGTACTTC. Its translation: CASGWGGYEQYF.

For the CDR3, the DNA is TGTGCCAGCAGCTTGGATCGGTGGAGGGAGCAGTACTTC. Protein: CASSLDRWREQYF. The chain combines TRBV11-3 with TRBJ2-7; TRBD2 is a possible D gene (5 bases). The CDR3 totals 13 residues. V lost 3 bases to trimming and J lost 7 bases, with 13 bases between them. The V gene's germline CDR1 is SGHNT and CDR2 YENEEA.

CDR3 coding DNA: TGTGCCAGCAGTTCCCCGACAGGGGCCTACTCCAAACTGTTTTTT. Amino acid sequence: CASSSPTGAYSKLFF. The V call is TRBV6-5, the J call TRBJ1-4; 8 bases are a match to TRBD1. Germline loops: CDR1 MNHEY, CDR2 SVGAGI. V shed 4 bases, J shed 11 bases, and the junction held 12 bases outside the gene matches. This CDR3 comprises 15 residues.

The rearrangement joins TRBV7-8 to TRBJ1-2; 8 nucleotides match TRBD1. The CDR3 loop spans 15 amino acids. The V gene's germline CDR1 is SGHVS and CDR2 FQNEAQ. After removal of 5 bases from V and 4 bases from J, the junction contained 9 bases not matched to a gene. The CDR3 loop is CASSPRQGAGYGYTF. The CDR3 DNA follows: TGTGCCAGCAGCCCGAGGCAGGGGGCGGGCTATGGCTACACCTTC.

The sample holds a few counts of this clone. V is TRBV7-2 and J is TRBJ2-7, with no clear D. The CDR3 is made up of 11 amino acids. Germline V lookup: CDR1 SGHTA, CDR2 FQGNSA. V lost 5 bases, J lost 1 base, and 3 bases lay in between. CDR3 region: CASSLSYEQYF. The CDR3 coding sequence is TGTGCCAGCAGCCTTTCCTACGAGCAGTACTTC.

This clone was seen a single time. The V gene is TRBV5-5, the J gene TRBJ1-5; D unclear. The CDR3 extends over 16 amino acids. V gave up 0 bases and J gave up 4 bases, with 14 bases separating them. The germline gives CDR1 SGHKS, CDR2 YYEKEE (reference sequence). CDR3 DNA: TGTGCCAGCAGCTTGGTGTCAGGAAACATTAATCAGCCCCAGCATTTT. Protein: CASSLVSGNINQPQHF.

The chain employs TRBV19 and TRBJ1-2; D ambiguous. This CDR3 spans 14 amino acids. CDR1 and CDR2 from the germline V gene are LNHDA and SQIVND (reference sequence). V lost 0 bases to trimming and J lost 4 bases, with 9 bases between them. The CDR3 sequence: CASSIETNSYGYTF. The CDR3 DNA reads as TGTGCCAGTAGTATAGAGACTAACAGCTATGGCTACACCTTC.

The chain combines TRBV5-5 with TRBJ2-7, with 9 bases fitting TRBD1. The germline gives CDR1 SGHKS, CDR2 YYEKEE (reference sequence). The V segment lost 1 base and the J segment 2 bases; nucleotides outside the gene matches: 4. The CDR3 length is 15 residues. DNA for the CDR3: TGTGCCAGCAGCTTGAGGACAGGGGCGACCTACGAGCAGTACTTC. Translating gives CASSLRTGATYEQYF.

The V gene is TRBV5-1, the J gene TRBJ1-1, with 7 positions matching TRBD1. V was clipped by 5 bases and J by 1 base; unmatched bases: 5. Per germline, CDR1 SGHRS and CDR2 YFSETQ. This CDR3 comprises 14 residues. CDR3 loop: CASSAGGPNTEAFF. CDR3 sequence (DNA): TGCGCCAGCAGTGCAGGGGGTCCGAACACTGAAGCTTTCTTT. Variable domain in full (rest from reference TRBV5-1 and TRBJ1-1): KAGVTQTPRYLIKTRGQQVTLSCSPISGHRSVSWYQQTPGQGLQFLFEYFSETQRNKGNFPGRFSGRQFSNSRSEMNVSTLELGDSALYLCASSAGGPNTEAFFGQGTRLTVV.

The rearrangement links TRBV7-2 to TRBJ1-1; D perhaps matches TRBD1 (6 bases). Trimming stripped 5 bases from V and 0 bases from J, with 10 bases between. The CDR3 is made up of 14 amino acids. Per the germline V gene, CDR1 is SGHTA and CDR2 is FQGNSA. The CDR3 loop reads CASSRTGLNTEAFF. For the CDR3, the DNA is TGTGCCAGCAGCCGTACAGGGTTGAACACTGAAGCTTTCTTT.

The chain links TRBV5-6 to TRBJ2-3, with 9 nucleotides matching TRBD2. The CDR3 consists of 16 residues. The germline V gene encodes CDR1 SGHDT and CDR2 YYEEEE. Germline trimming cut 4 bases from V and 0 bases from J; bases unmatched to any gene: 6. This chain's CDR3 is CASSRATSGSTDTQYF. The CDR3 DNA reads TGTGCCAGCAGCCGGGCGACTAGCGGAAGCACAGATACGCAGTATTTT. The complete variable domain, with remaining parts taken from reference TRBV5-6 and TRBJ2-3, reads DAGVTQSPTHLIKTRGQQVTLRCSPKSGHDTVSWYQQALGQGPQFIFQYYEEEERQRGNFPDRFSGHQFPNYSSELNVNALLLGDSALYLCASSRATSGSTDTQYFGPGTRLTVL.

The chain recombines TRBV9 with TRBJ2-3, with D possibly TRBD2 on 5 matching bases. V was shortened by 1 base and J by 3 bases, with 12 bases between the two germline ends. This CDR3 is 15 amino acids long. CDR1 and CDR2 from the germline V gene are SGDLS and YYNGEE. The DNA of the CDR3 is TGTGCCAGCAGCGTATCAGGCGGGTCAACAGATACGCAGTATTTT. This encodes CASSVSGGSTDTQYF. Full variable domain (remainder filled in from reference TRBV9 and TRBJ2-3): DSGVTQTPKHLITATGQRVTLRCSPRSGDLSVYWYQQSLDQGLQFLIQYYNGEERAKGNILERFSAQQFPDLHSELNLSSLELGDSALYFCASSVSGGSTDTQYFGPGTRLTVL.